The source of this T cell receptor beta chain is a study of T-cell reconstitution after alpha-beta-depleted transplantation in children. TCRbeta library construction was performed incorporating unique molecular identifiers. TCRdb re-called the PCR reads through MiXCR, storing one row per CDR3 protein. This sample has around 120,000 distinct CDR3 sequences; 23% occur once, and the top ten carry under 12%. Germline CDR1 reads LNHNV; CDR2 reads YYDKDF (reference sequence). The length of the CDR3 is 17 residues. V gave up 0 bases and J gave up 2 bases; unmatched junction bases: 6. The sequenced sample was PBMCs, mostly from graft donor cells, obtained 180 days after TCRalphabeta/CD19-depleted stem cell transplant. The V call is TRBV15, the J call TRBJ2-7; TRBD1 matches at 11 bases. The clonotype was recovered from a male patient between 2 and 10 years old who had a stem cell transplant for chronic granulomatous disease, so the T cells may come from the graft donor. CDR3 bases: TGTGCCACCAGCAGAGAGCTCCGGGACAGGGGGACCTACGAGCAGTACTTC. Encoded protein: CATSRELRDRGTYEQYF.